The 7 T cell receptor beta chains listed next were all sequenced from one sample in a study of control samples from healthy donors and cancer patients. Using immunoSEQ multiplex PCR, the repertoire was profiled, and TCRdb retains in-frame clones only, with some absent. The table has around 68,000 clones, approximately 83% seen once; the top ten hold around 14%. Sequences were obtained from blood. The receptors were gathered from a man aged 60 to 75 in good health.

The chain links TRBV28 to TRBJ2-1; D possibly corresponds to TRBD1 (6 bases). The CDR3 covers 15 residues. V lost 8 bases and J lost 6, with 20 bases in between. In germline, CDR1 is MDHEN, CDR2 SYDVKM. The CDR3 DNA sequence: TGTGCCAGCGCCTTGGCAGGGGTTCGGGCCAATGAGCAGTTCTTC. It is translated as CASALAGVRANEQFF.

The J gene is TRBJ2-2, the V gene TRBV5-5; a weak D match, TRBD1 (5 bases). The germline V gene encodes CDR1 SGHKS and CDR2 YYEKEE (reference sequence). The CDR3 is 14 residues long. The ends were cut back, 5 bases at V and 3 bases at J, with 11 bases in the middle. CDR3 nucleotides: TGTGCCAGCAGTAGGGGTGCGGACACCGGGGAGCTGTTTTTT. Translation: CASSRGADTGELFF.

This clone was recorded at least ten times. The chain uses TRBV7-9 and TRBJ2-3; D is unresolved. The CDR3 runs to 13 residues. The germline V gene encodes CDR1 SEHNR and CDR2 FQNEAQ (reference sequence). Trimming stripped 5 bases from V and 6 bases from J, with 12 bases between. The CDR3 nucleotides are TGTGCCAGCAGCCCCTTCAATTGGGATACGCAGTATTTT. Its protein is CASSPFNWDTQYF.

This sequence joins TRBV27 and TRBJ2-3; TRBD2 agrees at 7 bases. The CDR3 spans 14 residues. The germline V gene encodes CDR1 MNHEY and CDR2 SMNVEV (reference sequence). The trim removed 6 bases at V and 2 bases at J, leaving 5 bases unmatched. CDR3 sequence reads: CASRLALNTDTQYF. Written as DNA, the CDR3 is TGTGCCAGCAGACTAGCGCTAAACACAGATACGCAGTATTTT.

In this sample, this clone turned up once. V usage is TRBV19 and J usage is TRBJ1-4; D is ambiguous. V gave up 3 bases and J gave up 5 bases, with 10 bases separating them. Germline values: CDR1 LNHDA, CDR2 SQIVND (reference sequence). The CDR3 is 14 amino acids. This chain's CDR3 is CASSIGRNNEKLFF. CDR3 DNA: TGTGCCAGTAGTATTGGACGGAACAATGAAAAACTGTTTTTT.

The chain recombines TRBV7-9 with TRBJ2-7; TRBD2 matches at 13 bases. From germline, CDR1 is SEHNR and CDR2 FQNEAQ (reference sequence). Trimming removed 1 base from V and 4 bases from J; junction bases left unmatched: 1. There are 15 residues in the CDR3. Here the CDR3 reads CASSLGTSGSYEQYF. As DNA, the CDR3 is TGTGCCAGCAGCTTAGGGACTAGCGGGAGTTACGAGCAGTACTTC.

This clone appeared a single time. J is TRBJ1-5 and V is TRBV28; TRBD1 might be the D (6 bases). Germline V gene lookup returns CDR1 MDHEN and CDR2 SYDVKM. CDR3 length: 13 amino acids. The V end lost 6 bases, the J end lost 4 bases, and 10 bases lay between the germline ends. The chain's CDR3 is CASRSQGNQPQHF. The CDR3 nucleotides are TGTGCCAGCAGGTCTCAGGGGAATCAGCCCCAGCATTTT. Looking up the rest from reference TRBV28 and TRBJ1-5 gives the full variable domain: DVKVTQSSRYLVKRTGEKVFLECVQDMDHENMFWYRQDPGLGLRLIYFSYDVKMKEKGDIPEGYSVSREKKERFSLILESASTNQTSMYLCASRSQGNQPQHFGDGTRLSIL.